The 16 T cell receptor beta chains presented below share a single source sample, sequenced in a study of shared clonotypes between healthy human individuals (TCRdb year 2020). The receptor library was made with the immunoSEQ multiplex PCR assay. This is the immuneACCESS table as TCRdb keeps it, with only in-frame sequences that have V and J called. A part of the clones is gone; compared with another copy, unresolved V genes explain less than half, and the rest is unexplained. The sample yields roughly 2.4 million clones; nearly 97% were counted once. The ten largest clonotypes hold approximately 0.13% of the sample. The sample was naive CD4+ T cells sorted from blood. What the cell subset or site label conveys for this sample: CD45RA+ positively selected. The receptor set was obtained from a man aged 18 to 30 in good health.

The chain has TRBV7-2 and TRBJ2-5; TRBD2 agrees at 12 bases. After removal of 5 bases from V and 4 bases from J, the junction contained 11 bases not matched to a gene. There are 17 residues in the CDR3. Germline V gene sequence: CDR1 SGHTA, CDR2 FQGNSA. In DNA, the CDR3 is TGTGCCAGCAGCCCTTTGACTAGCGGGAGAGGTTTAGAGACCCAGTACTTC. Encoded protein: CASSPLTSGRGLETQYF.

The J gene is TRBJ2-3, the V gene TRBV5-1, with 7 bases that match TRBD1. V shed 3 bases and J 1 base; nucleotides not matched to a gene: 2. CDR1 SGHRS and CDR2 YFSETQ come from the germline V gene. The CDR3 consists of 14 residues. The CDR3 nucleotides are TGCGCCAGCAGCTGGGGGACAGGCACAGATACGCAGTATTTT. It encodes CASSWGTGTDTQYF.

This chain uses TRBV30 with TRBJ2-3, with 13 bases matching TRBD2. This CDR3 has 18 residues. The germline CDR1 and CDR2 sequences are GTSNPN and SVGIG (reference sequence). J was trimmed by 3 bases and V by 0 bases; bases with no gene match: 9. CDR3 in amino acids: CAWSVHRTSGRGTDTQYF. Written as DNA, the CDR3 is TGTGCCTGGAGTGTACACCGGACTAGCGGGAGAGGTACAGATACGCAGTATTTT.

For this clone: The sample contains more than one DNA sequence encoding this CDR3. The chain has TRBV30 and TRBJ1-5, with D uncertain. Germline V gene data show CDR1 as GTSNPN and CDR2 as SVGIG (reference sequence). The V end lost 0 bases, the J end lost 2 bases, and 5 bases lay between the germline ends. The CDR3 runs to 13 residues. As DNA, the CDR3 is TGTGCCTGGAGTGTACAAGGCAATCAGCCCCAGCATTTT. Translating it yields CAWSVQGNQPQHF.

The rearrangement links TRBV6-6 to TRBJ2-5, with D perhaps TRBD1 (6 bases). Germline V gene sequence: CDR1 MNHNY, CDR2 SVGAGI (reference sequence). Trimming left V 2 bases short and J 4 bases short, with 11 bases between. The CDR3 runs to 14 residues. In DNA, the CDR3 is TGTGCCAGCAGTTACCTAGACAGGTCAGAGACCCAGTACTTC. Translating it yields CASSYLDRSETQYF.

The chain couples TRBV29-1 to TRBJ1-5; 8 bases align to TRBD1. This CDR3 is built from 13 residues. The junction had 2 bases not matched to a gene; V was cut back by 2 bases and J by 5 bases. Per germline, CDR1 SQVTM and CDR2 ANQGSEA. The CDR3 region is CSVEWDRYQPQHF. Here the CDR3 DNA reads TGCAGCGTTGAATGGGACAGGTATCAGCCCCAGCATTTT.

The V gene is TRBV7-9, the J gene TRBJ2-7; TRBD1 or TRBD2 may be the D gene (5 bases each). This CDR3 comprises 16 residues. Trimming took off 3 bases at V and 0 bases at J, with 15 bases between the two ends. The germline V gene encodes CDR1 SEHNR and CDR2 FQNEAQ (reference sequence). The DNA of the CDR3 is TGTGCCAGCAGCTTGGGGCTCAGGGACGCCTCCTACGAGCAGTACTTC. This gives the protein CASSLGLRDASYEQYF.

V usage is TRBV10-1 and J usage is TRBJ2-3; 9 bases fit TRBD1. J was trimmed by 7 bases and V by 8 bases; bases with no gene match: 10. Germline loops: CDR1 WNHNN, CDR2 SYGVQD (reference sequence). This CDR3 spans 14 amino acids. The DNA of the CDR3 is TGCGCCAGCGACCCGGGACAGGGTACGAATACGCAGTATTTT. The encoded protein is CASDPGQGTNTQYF.

This clone is a singleton in its sample. The V gene is TRBV2, the J gene TRBJ2-1, with 10 bases that match TRBD2. This CDR3 spans 13 amino acids. CDR1 and CDR2 (germline): SNHLY, FYNNEI. The trim removed 4 bases at V and 9 bases at J, leaving 3 bases unmatched. CDR3 region: CASSAGTSAEQFF. CDR3 coding DNA: TGTGCCAGCAGTGCCGGGACTAGCGCTGAGCAGTTCTTC.

V usage is TRBV10-3 and J usage is TRBJ2-3; 12 bases align to TRBD2. Germline V lookup: CDR1 ENHRY, CDR2 SYGVKD. V lost 1 base, J lost 2 bases, and 4 bases stayed unmatched. This CDR3 is 17 amino acids long. The CDR3 sequence is CAISEYRLAGDTDTQYF. As DNA, the CDR3 is TGTGCCATCAGTGAGTACCGACTAGCGGGGGACACAGATACGCAGTATTTT.

This clone was counted a single time. The chain's CDR3 is CASSLSDRVYEQYF. CDR3 nucleotide sequence: TGTGCCAGCAGTTTATCGGACAGGGTCTACGAGCAGTACTTC. The chain is built from TRBV27 and TRBJ2-7; 8 positions match TRBD1. The length of the CDR3 is 14 residues. CDR1 and CDR2 from the germline V gene are MNHEY and SMNVEV (reference sequence). V was pared by 0 bases and J by 3 bases, with 1 base of the junction left unmatched.

V gene TRBV2 combines with J gene TRBJ1-2; 8 nucleotides agree with TRBD1. This CDR3 region has 14 residues. The V segment lost 9 bases and the J segment 5 bases; nucleotides outside the gene matches: 11. Germline loops: CDR1 SNHLY, CDR2 FYNNEI. The CDR3 coding sequence is TGTGCCAGAAATCCGGGACAGGTGGTTTATGGCTACACCTTC. Protein product: CARNPGQVVYGYTF. Variable domain in full (rest from reference TRBV2 and TRBJ1-2): EPEVTQTPSHQVTQMGQEVILRCVPISNHLYFYWYRQILGQKVEFLVSFYNNEISEKSEIFDDQFSVERPDGSNFTLKIRSTKLEDSAMYFCARNPGQVVYGYTFGSGTRLTVV.

This clone appeared a single time. The chain recombines TRBV5-1 with TRBJ2-3; 15 nucleotides align to TRBD2. The trim removed 4 bases at V and 3 bases at J, leaving 6 bases unmatched. The CDR3 spans 17 residues. Per germline, CDR1 SGHRS and CDR2 YFSETQ. CDR3 sequence: CASSPGGTSGRTDTQYF. In DNA form, the CDR3 reads TGCGCCAGCAGCCCGGGCGGGACTAGCGGGAGGACAGATACGCAGTATTTT.

V gene TRBV9 combines with J gene TRBJ2-5, with D possibly matching TRBD2 (7 bases). The germline V and J ends were trimmed by 0 bases and 0 bases, with 15 bases remaining between them. The CDR3 is made up of 17 amino acids. Looked up from germline, CDR1 is SGDLS and CDR2 is YYNGEE. CDR3 in amino acids: CASSVATSGGDQETQYF. The CDR3 DNA reads as TGTGCCAGCAGCGTAGCTACTTCGGGGGGCGACCAAGAGACCCAGTACTTC.

The rearrangement links TRBV10-3 to TRBJ2-7; TRBD2 might be the D (5 bases). Trimming removed 4 bases from V and 5 bases from J, with 9 bases in between. This CDR3 is built from 12 residues. Germline V lookup: CDR1 ENHRY, CDR2 SYGVKD. CDR3 in DNA: TGTGCCATCAGTGGAGGGATCGACGAGCAGTACTTC. Amino acids: CAISGGIDEQYF.

The chain uses TRBV6-6 and TRBJ1-5; 7 bases line up with TRBD1. With V trimmed by 7 bases and J by 5 bases, 8 bases remained unmatched. This CDR3 comprises 14 residues. Germline V gene sequence: CDR1 MNHNY, CDR2 SVGAGI (reference sequence). The DNA for the CDR3 is TGTGCCAGCAATCCAGGGGGGGATTATCAGCCCCAGCATTTT. It translates to CASNPGGDYQPQHF.